This T cell receptor (beta chain) was recorded in a study of OX40 agonist ivuxolimab in advanced cancers. The overall study: Patients undergoing dose escalation presented with hepatocellular carcinoma, melanoma, renal cell or head and neck cancer. 30% to 40% of patients had received prior checkpoint inhibitor therapy. Of the patients, three showed partial responses, one with hepatocellular carcinoma and two with cutaneous melanoma. General study points: Expanded clones belonging to CD8+ T cells outnumbered, on average, those of CD4+.

Note on this clone: The antigen is undetermined.

Losses at the gene ends were 5 bases for V and 10 bases for J; bases not matched to a gene: 9. The CDR3 totals 14 residues. Germline values: CDR1 MNHEY, CDR2 SMNVEV (reference sequence). Data came from immunoSEQ multiplex PCR; TCRdb stores just in-frame clones and leaves some out. The table lists around 87,000 clones, roughly 94% of them singletons. This clonotype was obtained from an adult with an advanced solid tumor such as melanoma, head and neck, liver or kidney cancer. The J gene is TRBJ2-1, the V gene TRBV27; 9 nucleotides line up with TRBD1. The source material was CD4+ or CD8+ T cells sorted from blood, sampled in a trial of the OX40 agonist ivuxolimab. CDR3 sequence reads: CASSPFLGQGEQFF. The CDR3 nucleotides are TGTGCCAGCAGTCCGTTTCTGGGACAGGGCGAGCAGTTCTTC.